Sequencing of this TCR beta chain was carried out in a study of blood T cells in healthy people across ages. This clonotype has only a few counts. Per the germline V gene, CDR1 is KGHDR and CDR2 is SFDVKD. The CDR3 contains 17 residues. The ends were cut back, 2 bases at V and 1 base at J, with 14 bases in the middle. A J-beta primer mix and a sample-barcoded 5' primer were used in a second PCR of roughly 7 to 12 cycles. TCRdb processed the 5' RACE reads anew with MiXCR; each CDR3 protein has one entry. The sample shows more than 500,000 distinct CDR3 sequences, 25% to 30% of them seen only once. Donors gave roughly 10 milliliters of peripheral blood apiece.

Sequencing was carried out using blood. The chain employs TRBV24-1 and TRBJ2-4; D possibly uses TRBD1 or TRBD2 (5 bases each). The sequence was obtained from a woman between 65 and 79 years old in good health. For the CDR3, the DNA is TGTGCCACCAGTGATTCCCGTCCCGAGGGGGCCAAAAACATTCAGTACTTC. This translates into CATSDSRPEGAKNIQYF.